This T cell receptor (beta chain) was sequenced for a study of cytomegalovirus exposure and HLA in healthy donors. Study conclusions and caveats: Later analysis revealed greater clonal expansion in HLA-associated TCR beta chains than in equally common others.

Trimming removed 4 bases at V and 1 base at J, with 13 bases between. The CDR3 runs to 16 residues. Germline CDR1 reads SGHVS; CDR2 reads FNYEAQ. The PCR used 60 Vbeta and 13 Jbeta primers. Profiled with immunoSEQ multiplex PCR; TCRdb holds only in-frame clones, not every one. The table lists about 160,000 clones, approximately 80% of them singletons. For this clone: Its specificity is not known.

This sequence joins TRBV7-6 and TRBJ2-2, with D possibly TRBD2 on 6 matching bases. This TCR was recovered from a man between 18 and 35 years old in good health and CMV-seropositive. The material sequenced was PBMCs. CDR3 coding DNA: TGTGCCAGCAGCTCCGAGACTAGAGTGAACACCGGGGAGCTGTTTTTT. Protein product: CASSSETRVNTGELFF.